This T cell receptor (beta chain) is drawn from a study of beta chain features in type 1 diabetes. Whole-study results and caveats: A greater similarity of naive, central memory and Treg TCRB repertoires was seen among patients than among healthy donors.

Sampling consisted of one heparinised blood draw per donor, averaging approximately 120 mL. Every sorted population was more than 98% pure. The ends were cut back, 0 bases at V and 6 bases at J, with 18 bases in the middle. The CDR3 totals 17 residues. Germline V gene lookup returns CDR1 WSHSY and CDR2 SAAADI. About this clone itself: Its antigen remains unidentified.

The isolated RNA, all of it, was reverse transcribed, so expressed TCRB transcripts were what got sequenced. The average read count of naive, central memory and regulatory T cell samples was about 3.57 million. Profiling relied on immunoSEQ multiplex PCR, and the TCRdb table lists in-frame clones only, not all of them. The sample lists hundreds of thousands of clones; roughly a sixth were seen once. The sequenced material came from naive CD4+ T cells from blood. This chain connects TRBV10-2 to TRBJ2-1, with a possible D match to TRBD2 (6 bases). The sequence was collected from a woman aged 18-29 years in good health. CDR3 sequence (DNA): TGCGCCAGCAGTGAGTCGATCCTCGAAGGGAGGTCCAATGAGCAGTTCTTC. This sequence encodes CASSESILEGRSNEQFF.